This T cell receptor beta chain was documented in a study of shared clonotypes between healthy human individuals. Findings of the study overall: What rarefaction showed was incomplete sorted-subset sequencing despite large depth. Of the naive CD4 clonotypes, 4% to 5% were shared across several donors.

Remarks on this clone: What it binds is not known. Different DNA sequences within this sample yield the same CDR3.

Some clones are missing from TCRdb's copy, which holds only in-frame ones; the method was immunoSEQ multiplex PCR. Among millions of clones listed, around 90% were seen once. The CDR3 runs to 14 residues. The V gene lost 2 bases and the J gene lost 2 bases, with 8 bases spanning the gap. The germline CDR1 and CDR2 sequences are SGDLS and YYNGEE. The chain is built from TRBV9 and TRBJ1-3; no definite D call. The sample was naive CD4+ T cells sorted from blood. Described subset: CD45RA+ positively selected. The source of this sequence is a man aged 18-30 years in good health. The CDR3 nucleotides read TGTGCCAGCAGCGTGGGTGGAACTGGAAACACCATATATTTT. It encodes CASSVGGTGNTIYF.